This T cell receptor beta chain was documented in a study of CD8 T cells in ankylosing spondylitis. Study findings and constraints: Within ankylosing spondylitis blood, a TCR beta motif made up of roughly eight highly homologous variants appeared to be characteristic. Significant enrichment of disease-linked clones was reportedly seen in matched ankylosing spondylitis synovial fluid. A subset of motif variants has previously been described in the synovial fluid and blood of reactive arthritis. The disease-linked clones had a CD8+ phenotype and low blood frequencies.

This clonotype has a count of ten or more. Its cognate antigen is unknown. The CDR3 has 14 residues. V lost 4 bases and J 4 bases, leaving 13 bases between the germline ends. Germline V gives CDR1 MGHDK, CDR2 SYGVNS. The TCR beta libraries were generated through quantitative 5'-RACE incorporating molecular barcodes. TCRdb recomputed calls from the 5' RACE reads with MiXCR, one row per CDR3 protein. The data contain fewer than 550,000 distinct CDR3 sequences, roughly 5.3% of them singletons. Sequenced: blood, either unsorted or a sorted T cell fraction (not recorded which). The TCR originated in a male donor with ankylosing spondylitis. J is TRBJ1-2 and V is TRBV25-1; D remains ambiguous. CDR3 region: CASSGSIDPYGYTF. The CDR3 DNA sequence: TGTGCCAGCAGTGGATCAATCGATCCCTATGGCTACACCTTC.